These 30 T cell receptor beta chains came from one sample sequenced in a study of blood T cell repertoires in COVID-19. The assay was immunoSEQ multiplex PCR, and TCRdb's table has in-frame clones only and misses some. Among about 270,000 clones listed, roughly nine tenths were seen once. Sequencing was performed on peripheral blood. Receptor source: a man in his fifties or sixties with acute or convalescent COVID-19.

The chain uses TRBV19 and TRBJ2-7; 7 positions match TRBD2. Germline CDR1 reads LNHDA; CDR2 reads SQIVND (reference sequence). CDR3 length: 15 residues. V trimming: 5 bases; J trimming: 0 bases; junction bases outside the gene matches: 7. The CDR3 protein is CASSFSGESSYEQYF. The CDR3 nucleotides read TGTGCCAGTAGTTTCAGCGGGGAGAGCTCCTACGAGCAGTACTTC.

The chain joins TRBV24-1 to TRBJ1-6, with TRBD1 matching 9 bases. The CDR3 consists of 16 residues. The J segment lost 9 bases and the V segment lost 3 bases, leaving 8 bases of the junction unmatched. Germline-derived CDR1 and CDR2 are KGHDR and SFDVKD. In DNA form, the CDR3 reads TGTGCCACCAGTGATGCGCGGACAGGGGCGAGTTCACCCCTCCACTTT. Translating it yields CATSDARTGASSPLHF.

This clone was counted once. Written as DNA, the CDR3 is TGTGCCAGCAGCGTAGGCTCAGAAGCAACTAATGAAAAACTGTTTTTT. Translated: CASSVGSEATNEKLFF. The chain joins TRBV9 to TRBJ1-4; D not resolved. Germline V gene sequence: CDR1 SGDLS, CDR2 YYNGEE. The CDR3 extends over 16 amino acids. V was pared by 0 bases and J by 0 bases, with 9 bases between.

The rearrangement joins TRBV11-2 to TRBJ1-4; no reliable D call. Germline CDR1 and CDR2: SGHAT and FQNNGV. V lost 2 bases and J 0 bases, leaving 10 bases between the germline ends. The CDR3 loop spans 16 amino acids. CDR3 DNA: TGTGCCAGCAGCTTAACGACCGGGACAACTAATGAAAAACTGTTTTTT. Translating gives CASSLTTGTTNEKLFF.

This chain links TRBV5-1 with TRBJ1-1; the D gene is possibly TRBD1 (6 bases). Germline V gene sequence: CDR1 SGHRS, CDR2 YFSETQ. Trimming pared 0 bases from V and 3 bases from J, leaving 12 bases between. CDR3 size: 15 residues. Written as DNA, the CDR3 is TGCGCCAGCAGCTTGGCAGGGGCGGCCGACACTGAAGCTTTCTTT. Translated, it gives CASSLAGAADTEAFF.

The gene calls are TRBV30 and TRBJ2-2, with D maybe TRBD2 (5 bases). The germline V and J ends were trimmed by 3 bases and 4 bases, with 9 bases remaining between them. Germline values: CDR1 GTSNPN, CDR2 SVGIG (reference sequence). The length of the CDR3 is 13 residues. CDR3 nucleotides: TGTGCCTGGAGACGGGATACCACCGGGGAGCTGTTTTTT. This translates into CAWRRDTTGELFF.

CDR3 region: CASTFRPQGYPYEQYF. As DNA, the CDR3 is TGCGCCAGCACATTTAGACCCCAGGGATACCCCTACGAGCAGTACTTC. The rearrangement joins TRBV5-1 to TRBJ2-7, with D possibly TRBD1 on 5 matching bases. The CDR3 spans 16 residues. CDR1 is SGHRS and CDR2 is YFSETQ in the germline V gene. V lost 6 bases and J lost 2, with 21 bases in between. The full variable domain, rest sourced from reference TRBV5-1 and TRBJ2-7, is KAGVTQTPRYLIKTRGQQVTLSCSPISGHRSVSWYQQTPGQGLQFLFEYFSETQRNKGNFPGRFSGRQFSNSRSEMNVSTLELGDSALYLCASTFRPQGYPYEQYFGPGTRLTVT.

V and J are TRBV19 and TRBJ1-6, with a possible D match to TRBD1 (6 bases). The CDR3 has 13 residues. Germline CDR1 is LNHDA and CDR2 is SQIVND (reference sequence). The ends were cut back, 7 bases at V and 9 bases at J, with 13 bases in the middle. This chain's CDR3 is CASTAGAGSPLHF. DNA for the CDR3: TGTGCCAGTACGGCGGGGGCAGGTTCACCCCTCCACTTT.

The V gene is TRBV5-5, the J gene TRBJ2-3; tentative D call: TRBD2 (5 bases). The V gene lost 0 bases and the J gene lost 1 base, with 9 bases spanning the gap. From germline, CDR1 is SGHKS and CDR2 YYEKEE (reference sequence). The CDR3 has 15 residues. CDR3 sequence reads: CASSLGVGGTDTQYF. CDR3 coding DNA: TGTGCCAGCAGCTTGGGAGTGGGAGGCACAGATACGCAGTATTTT.

This clone was observed a single time. This sequence joins TRBV19 and TRBJ1-5; D remains unclear. V was shortened by 3 bases and J by 2 bases, with 8 bases between the two germline ends. CDR3 length: 14 residues. The germline gives CDR1 LNHDA, CDR2 SQIVND (reference sequence). CDR3 nucleotide sequence: TGTGCCAGTAGTATCGAAAGCCGCAATCAGCCCCAGCATTTT. Protein: CASSIESRNQPQHF.

The rearrangement links TRBV9 to TRBJ2-3, with TRBD2 matching over 12 bases. Looked up from germline, CDR1 is SGDLS and CDR2 is YYNGEE. J gave up 6 bases and V 4 bases, and 6 bases lay outside the gene matches. This CDR3 comprises 15 residues. CDR3 sequence: CASSFTSGGRDTQYF. In nucleotides, the CDR3 is TGTGCCAGCAGCTTCACTAGCGGGGGGAGGGATACGCAGTATTTT.

The V call is TRBV7-3, the J call TRBJ2-3, with a tentative D call TRBD2 (7 bases). The CDR3 totals 15 residues. Per the germline V gene, CDR1 is SGHTA and CDR2 is FQGTGA. V lost 3 bases and J 0 bases, leaving 10 bases between the germline ends. CDR3 residues: CASSFRGGSTDTQYF. The CDR3 region has the DNA TGTGCCAGCAGCTTTCGCGGGGGCAGCACAGATACGCAGTATTTT.

The rearrangement joins TRBV30 to TRBJ1-2, with D possibly matching TRBD1 (5 bases). The germline CDR1 and CDR2 sequences are GTSNPN and SVGIG (reference sequence). The CDR3 runs to 14 residues. V was trimmed by 0 bases and J by 1 base, leaving 9 bases between them. DNA of the CDR3: TGTGCCTGGAGTGTAGGGGCCAGTAACTATGGCTACACCTTC. Translating gives CAWSVGASNYGYTF.

The chain uses TRBV30 and TRBJ1-1; tentative D call: TRBD1 (6 bases). V was cut by 3 bases and J by 2 bases, with 10 bases left in between. CDR3 length: 13 amino acids. Germline values: CDR1 GTSNPN, CDR2 SVGIG (reference sequence). CDR3 residues: CAWRWTANTEAFF. CDR3 bases: TGTGCCTGGAGGTGGACAGCCAACACTGAAGCTTTCTTT.

J is TRBJ1-5 and V is TRBV3-1 (or the pseudogene TRBV3-2); weak D call: TRBD1 (5 bases). The V gene's germline CDR1 is LGHDT and CDR2 YNNKEL (reference sequence). Trimming shortened V by 3 bases and J by 6 bases, and 15 bases separated the two germline ends. The CDR3 has 15 amino acids. The CDR3 nucleotides read TGTGCCAGCAGCCAGGGGGGGGTTTCGGGTCAGCCCCAGCATTTT. It is translated as CASSQGGVSGQPQHF.

The chain recombines TRBV19 with TRBJ1-6; a possible D gene is TRBD1 (6 bases). CDR3 length equals 14 residues. Germline V gene sequence: CDR1 LNHDA, CDR2 SQIVND (reference sequence). Trimming removed 7 bases from V and 4 bases from J, with 11 bases in between. CDR3 nucleotide sequence: TGTGCCAGTACCGAGAGGGGGTATAATTCACCCCTCCACTTT. Encoded protein: CASTERGYNSPLHF.

Of note for this clone: This sample also contains other DNA sequences that code for the same CDR3. The chain couples TRBV7-9 to TRBJ2-5; a weak D match, TRBD1 (7 bases). The germline CDR1 and CDR2 sequences are SEHNR and FQNEAQ (reference sequence). The CDR3 runs 13 residues. V lost 3 bases, J lost 5 bases, and 10 bases lay in between. CDR3 protein: CASSLAGGETQYF. CDR3 DNA sequence: TGTGCCAGCAGCTTGGCAGGGGGGGAGACCCAGTACTTC.

The rearrangement joins TRBV12-3 or TRBV12-4 to TRBJ2-5; no reliable D call. This CDR3 has 13 residues. The V gene lost 2 bases and the J gene lost 2 bases, with 6 bases spanning the gap. The CDR3 bases are TGTGCCAGCAGTTTACTTAGACAAGAGACCCAGTACTTC. As protein: CASSLLRQETQYF.

The V gene is TRBV7-9, the J gene TRBJ1-4; a weak D match, TRBD1 (6 bases). Germline V CDR1 and CDR2: SEHNR, FQNEAQ (reference sequence). This CDR3 comprises 14 residues. V was cut by 6 bases and J by 7 bases, with 15 bases left in between. CDR3 bases: TGTGCCAGCAGTCGAGGGGGTTTTGGTGAAAAACTGTTTTTT. It specifies CASSRGGFGEKLFF.

The chain links TRBV12-5 to TRBJ1-5; tentatively, D is TRBD1 (5 bases). This CDR3 comprises 18 residues. Deletions cut 1 base from V and 9 bases from J, with 25 bases between. Per germline, CDR1 LGHNT and CDR2 FRNRAP. The CDR3 region has the DNA TGTGCTAGTGGTTTGGAACGGGACTTTACTATCGGAAAGCGGCCCCAGCATTTT. This encodes CASGLERDFTIGKRPQHF.

The chain recombines TRBV19 with TRBJ2-1; TRBD2 agrees at 13 bases. The CDR3 totals 16 residues. Per the germline V gene, CDR1 is LNHDA and CDR2 is SQIVND (reference sequence). V lost 4 bases and J lost 4; bases outside the gene matches: 4. The CDR3 here is CASSTEGLAGYNEQFF. The CDR3 coding sequence is TGTGCCAGTAGTACGGAGGGACTAGCGGGGTACAATGAGCAGTTCTTC.

This chain uses TRBV15 with TRBJ2-7, with TRBD1 identical over 7 bases. This CDR3 is 15 amino acids long. CDR1 is LNHNV and CDR2 is YYDKDF in the germline V gene (reference sequence). V was pared by 5 bases and J by 0 bases, with 7 bases of the junction left unmatched. CDR3 protein: CATSSRGTSSYEQYF. The CDR3 DNA sequence: TGTGCCACCAGCTCCAGGGGGACCAGCTCCTACGAGCAGTACTTC.

This chain links TRBV6-5 with TRBJ1-4; the D gene is possibly TRBD1 (5 bases). V was cut by 6 bases and J by 8 bases, with 16 bases left in between. Germline-derived CDR1 and CDR2 are MNHEY and SVGAGI. The CDR3 extends over 14 amino acids. DNA of the CDR3: TGTGCCAGCAGGGTGGGGGGAAGCGGAGAAAAACTGTTTTTT. Translating gives CASRVGGSGEKLFF.

The CDR3 coding sequence is TGTGCCAGCAGCCTAGGGACAGCCACAGATACGCAGTATTTT. Translated: CASSLGTATDTQYF. This chain connects TRBV3-1 (or the pseudogene TRBV3-2) to TRBJ2-3; 7 bases agree with TRBD1. Germline V CDR1 and CDR2: LGHDT, YNNKEL (reference sequence). V was pared by 4 bases and J by 2 bases, with 3 bases of the junction left unmatched. The CDR3 has 14 residues.

The V call is TRBV4-2, the J call TRBJ2-7; perhaps TRBD2 as D (6 bases). Germline values: CDR1 LGHNA, CDR2 YNFKEQ. There are 16 residues in the CDR3. V was cut by 3 bases and J by 3 bases, with 18 bases left in between. CDR3 nucleotide sequence: TGTGCCAGCAGCCACGCGGCCTGGGGGGAAAACTACGAGCAGTACTTC. Translation: CASSHAAWGENYEQYF.

This clone appeared a single time. The chain links TRBV5-1 to TRBJ1-1; D perhaps matches TRBD1 (5 bases). Trimming left V 0 bases short and J 0 bases short, with 15 bases between. CDR3 length equals 17 residues. Germline V gives CDR1 SGHRS, CDR2 YFSETQ. This chain's CDR3 is CASSLAGQQSMNTEAFF. The CDR3 DNA is TGCGCCAGCAGCTTGGCAGGGCAGCAGTCCATGAACACTGAAGCTTTCTTT.

This rearrangement joins TRBV7-9 to TRBJ1-1; 7 nucleotides line up with TRBD1. The CDR3 has 14 amino acids. The V gene's germline CDR1 is SEHNR and CDR2 FQNEAQ (reference sequence). The V gene end was trimmed by 2 bases and the J gene end by 7 bases; junction bases not matched to a gene: 7. CDR3 residues: CASSLSLGGSEAFF. CDR3 DNA sequence: TGTGCCAGCAGCTTATCTCTAGGGGGCAGTGAAGCTTTCTTT.

CDR3 in DNA: TGTGCCAGCAGCTCCCGGACAGGACGGGGTGAAAAACTGTTTTTT. Residues: CASSSRTGRGEKLFF. J is TRBJ1-4 and V is TRBV7-2; 7 nucleotides line up with TRBD1. Per germline, CDR1 SGHTA and CDR2 FQGNSA. The CDR3 extends over 15 amino acids. The V segment lost 4 bases and the J segment 7 bases; nucleotides outside the gene matches: 9.

The chain is built from TRBV5-1 and TRBJ2-1; 7 bases are a match to TRBD2. The CDR3 has 14 residues. CDR1 and CDR2 from the germline V gene are SGHRS and YFSETQ. J was trimmed by 8 bases and V by 4 bases; bases with no gene match: 9. CDR3 in amino acids: CASSTRLASDEQFF. CDR3 in DNA: TGCGCCAGCAGCACAAGACTAGCATCAGATGAGCAGTTCTTC.

In regard to this clone: Other DNA sequences of this sample code for an identical CDR3. This chain uses TRBV6-5 with TRBJ2-3; TRBD2 matches 7 bases. The CDR3 length is 15 residues. V shed 0 bases, J shed 2 bases, and the junction held 2 bases outside the gene matches. Germline V lookup: CDR1 MNHEY, CDR2 SVGAGI. This CDR3 reads CASSYSGGFTDTQYF. CDR3 sequence (DNA): TGTGCCAGCAGTTACTCGGGGGGGTTCACAGATACGCAGTATTTT.